The sequence of this T cell receptor (beta chain) was determined in a study of T cell responses to AZD1222 COVID-19 vaccine. Notes on the study in general: Regions 160-218 and 743-854 dominated among vaccine-associated CD4 TCRs spanning spike.

Method: immunoSEQ multiplex PCR; TCRdb's copy keeps in-frame clones and lacks some. This sample yields 120,000 to 150,000 clones, of which about 92% are seen a single time; around 1.7% belongs to the top ten. V lost 7 bases and J lost 8; bases outside the gene matches: 12. The CDR3 extends over 14 amino acids. The germline gives CDR1 MNHEY, CDR2 SVGAGI. Points on this clone: The antigen is unknown.

The V and J genes are TRBV6-5 and TRBJ1-2, with 8 nucleotides matching TRBD1. This receptor was identified in an adult who received the AZD1222 COVID-19 vaccine. The specimen was peripheral blood, collected 28 days after the second AZD1222 dose. The CDR3 spells CASISTGELGGYTF. CDR3 nucleotides: TGTGCCAGCATATCGACAGGGGAGCTAGGAGGCTACACCTTC.